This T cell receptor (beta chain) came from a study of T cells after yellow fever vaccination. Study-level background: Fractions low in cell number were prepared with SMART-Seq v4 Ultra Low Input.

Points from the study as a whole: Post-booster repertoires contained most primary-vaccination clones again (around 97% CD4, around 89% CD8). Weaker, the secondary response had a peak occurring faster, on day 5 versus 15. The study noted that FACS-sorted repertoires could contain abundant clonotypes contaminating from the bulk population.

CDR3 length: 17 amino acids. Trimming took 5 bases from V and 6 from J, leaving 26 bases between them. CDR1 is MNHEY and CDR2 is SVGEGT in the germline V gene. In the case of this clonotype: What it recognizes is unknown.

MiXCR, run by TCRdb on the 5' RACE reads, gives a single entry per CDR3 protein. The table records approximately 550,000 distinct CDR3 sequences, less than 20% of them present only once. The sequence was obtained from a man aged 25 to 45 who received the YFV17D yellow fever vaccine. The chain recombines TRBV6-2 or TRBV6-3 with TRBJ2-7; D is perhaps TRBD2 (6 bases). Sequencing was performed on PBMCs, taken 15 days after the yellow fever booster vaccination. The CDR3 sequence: CASSPLIPEDYGSEQYF. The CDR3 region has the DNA TGTGCCAGCAGTCCCCTAATCCCCGAGGACTATGGGAGCGAGCAGTACTTC.